The 20 T cell receptor beta chains listed next were all sequenced from one sample in a study of beta chain features in type 1 diabetes (dated by TCRdb to the late 2010s). Libraries were built with the immunoSEQ multiplex PCR assay. The High Capacity cDNA Reverse Transcription Kit was used to reverse transcribe all of the isolated RNA, meaning that expressed TCRB transcripts were what got sequenced. TCRdb limited this immuneACCESS table to in-frame rearrangements with V and J called. A share of clones is missing; checked studies link under half to unresolved V genes, and the rest is unexplained. For this sample the table gives 120,000 to 150,000 clones, of which about an eighth were detected only once. The ten largest clones capture roughly 1.4% of the sample. Study-wide conclusions, independent of this receptor: A moderate but significant shortening of TCRB CDR3 length was observed in type 1 diabetes patients in all four CD4+ subsets.

Antigen specificity for these receptors is unknown. Sequencing input: central memory CD4+ T cells from blood. These receptor sequences come from a man aged 18-30 years with type 1 diabetes.

This clone turned up a few times. This chain uses TRBV5-4 with TRBJ1-4, with TRBD1 identical over 8 bases. The J segment lost 4 bases and the V segment lost 3 bases, leaving 5 bases of the junction unmatched. Germline CDR1 is SGHNT and CDR2 is YYREEE (reference sequence). The CDR3 spans 15 residues. The CDR3 DNA reads as TGTGCCAGCAGCTCCCGACAGGGGAATAATGAAAAACTGTTTTTT. It encodes CASSSRQGNNEKLFF.

The chain is built from TRBV27 and TRBJ2-1; TRBD2 matches at 7 bases. The J segment lost 9 bases and the V segment lost 6 bases, leaving 14 bases of the junction unmatched. This CDR3 region has 15 residues. Germline CDR1 reads MNHEY; CDR2 reads SMNVEV (reference sequence). CDR3 protein: CASRTSQMSRGEQFF. CDR3 sequence (DNA): TGTGCCAGCAGGACTAGCCAAATGTCGAGGGGTGAGCAGTTCTTC.

In its sample, this clone was seen a few times. The chain uses TRBV5-1 and TRBJ1-2; a weak D match, TRBD1 (6 bases). The CDR3 length is 17 residues. Looked up from germline, CDR1 is SGHRS and CDR2 is YFSETQ. Trimming pared 4 bases from V and 2 bases from J, leaving 21 bases between. The CDR3 nucleotides are TGCGCCAGCAGCCCTTACCTATCGACAGGAGTCAACTATGGCTACACCTTC. This translates into CASSPYLSTGVNYGYTF.

This clone showed up just once. V is TRBV6-5 and J is TRBJ2-3; D not certain. CDR1 and CDR2 from the germline V gene are MNHEY and SVGAGI. The CDR3 covers 12 residues. V dropped 7 bases and J dropped 6 bases, with 11 bases sitting between them. The chain's CDR3 is CASTINADTQYF. CDR3 DNA sequence: TGTGCCAGCACGATCAATGCCGATACGCAGTATTTT.

This rearrangement joins TRBV19 to TRBJ2-1, with D unclear. The CDR3 contains 11 residues. Trimming took off 4 bases at V and 6 bases at J, with 4 bases between the two ends. From germline, CDR1 is LNHDA and CDR2 SQIVND (reference sequence). This CDR3 is CASSSFNEQFF. CDR3 in DNA: TGTGCCAGTAGTAGCTTCAATGAGCAGTTCTTC.

This clone has a handful of counts. The chain is built from TRBV7-6 and TRBJ2-1; tentatively, D is TRBD1 (7 bases). This CDR3 contains 16 residues. CDR1 is SGHVS and CDR2 is FNYEAQ in the germline V gene. V lost 2 bases to trimming and J lost 4 bases, with 15 bases between them. CDR3 nucleotide sequence: TGTGCCAGCAGCTTACAGGGGGGCCAAAATTACAATGAGCAGTTCTTC. It yields the protein CASSLQGGQNYNEQFF.

At least ten counts were recorded for this clone. DNA of the CDR3: TGTGCCAGCTCACCGAACGGAGACAGCCAAGAGACCCAGTACTTC. Residues: CASSPNGDSQETQYF. The rearrangement links TRBV18 to TRBJ2-5; a weak D match, TRBD1 (5 bases). Looked up from germline, CDR1 is KGHSH and CDR2 is LQKENI. CDR3 length equals 15 residues. V was trimmed by 3 bases and J by 1 base, leaving 12 bases between them.

This clone has only a few counts. V gene TRBV2 combines with J gene TRBJ2-7, with 12 bases aligning to TRBD2. This CDR3 spans 14 amino acids. Trimming cost V 7 bases and J 3 bases; bases outside gene matches: 4. Germline-derived CDR1 and CDR2 are SNHLY and FYNNEI. This CDR3 is CASTGLAGNYEQYF. CDR3 DNA sequence: TGTGCCAGCACCGGACTAGCGGGGAACTACGAGCAGTACTTC. Based on the CDR3 plus reference TRBV2 and TRBJ2-7, the full variable domain is EPEVTQTPSHQVTQMGQEVILRCVPISNHLYFYWYRQILGQKVEFLVSFYNNEISEKSEIFDDQFSVERPDGSNFTLKIRSTKLEDSAMYFCASTGLAGNYEQYFGPGTRLTVT.

This clone has only a few counts. The chain recombines TRBV19 with TRBJ1-1; D perhaps matches TRBD1 (5 bases). This CDR3 has 14 residues. Trimming cost V 7 bases and J 2 bases, with 14 bases left between them. The germline V gene encodes CDR1 LNHDA and CDR2 SQIVND (reference sequence). The CDR3: CASTPGQVNTEAFF. CDR3 nucleotides: TGTGCCAGTACCCCGGGGCAGGTAAACACTGAAGCTTTCTTT. The full variable domain, completed using reference TRBV19 and TRBJ1-1, is DGGITQSPKYLFRKEGQNVTLSCEQNLNHDAMYWYRQDPGQGLRLIYYSQIVNDFQKGDIAEGYSVSREKKESFPLTVTSAQKNPTAFYLCASTPGQVNTEAFFGQGTRLTVV.

This chain joins TRBV7-9 and TRBJ1-1; D may be TRBD1 (5 bases). The CDR3 runs to 12 residues. V gave up 1 base and J gave up 10 bases, with 10 bases separating them. CDR1 and CDR2 (germline): SEHNR, FQNEAQ (reference sequence). In nucleotides, the CDR3 is TGTGCCAGCAGCTTAGGGGCAGGGACAGCTTTCTTT. Translating it yields CASSLGAGTAFF.

This clone has only a few counts. This chain joins TRBV9 and TRBJ1-6; 10 bases fit TRBD1. Trimming took 0 bases from V and 11 from J; bases not matched to a gene: 8. The CDR3 covers 16 residues. CDR1 and CDR2 (germline): SGDLS, YYNGEE. In DNA form, the CDR3 reads TGTGCCAGCAGCGTAGAGACGTGGGACAGGGGAACACCCCTCCACTTT. Protein: CASSVETWDRGTPLHF.

This chain links TRBV19 with TRBJ2-3; a weak D match, TRBD1 (7 bases). The CDR3 is 15 residues long. With 8 bases removed from V and 0 bases from J, the gap between germline ends came to 15 bases. The germline gives CDR1 LNHDA, CDR2 SQIVND (reference sequence). This CDR3 is CASSESGGSTDTQYF. CDR3 sequence (DNA): TGTGCCAGTTCCGAGTCAGGGGGGAGCACAGATACGCAGTATTTT.

This clone occurred a few times. The chain carries TRBV13 and TRBJ2-1; TRBD2 matches at 13 bases. CDR1 PRHDT and CDR2 FYEKMQ come from the germline V gene (reference sequence). Unmatched junction bases numbered 7, after V lost 4 bases and J lost 7 bases. CDR3 size: 16 residues. The CDR3 loop reads CASSSRRGLAGNEQFF. In DNA, the CDR3 is TGTGCCAGCAGCTCCCGCCGGGGACTAGCGGGGAATGAGCAGTTCTTC.

This clone was found a few times. The chain is built from TRBV30 and TRBJ2-5; 7 bases fit TRBD1. The germline V gene has CDR1 GTSNPN and CDR2 SVGIG (reference sequence). Germline trimming cut 6 bases from V and 3 bases from J; bases unmatched to any gene: 4. The CDR3 has 12 residues. CDR3 sequence (DNA): TGTGCCTGCATTACAGGGGAAGAGACCCAGTACTTC. This sequence encodes CACITGEETQYF.

The chain joins TRBV9 to TRBJ1-1, with TRBD1 as a possible D gene (5 bases). This CDR3 is built from 14 residues. From germline, CDR1 is SGDLS and CDR2 YYNGEE. V was pared by 4 bases and J by 5 bases, with 15 bases between. The CDR3 here is CASSPTPRGTEAFF. As DNA, the CDR3 is TGTGCCAGCAGCCCCACGCCCCGGGGGACTGAAGCTTTCTTT.

This clone was counted between two and nine times. The chain carries TRBV19 and TRBJ2-5, with D possibly being TRBD1 (5 bases). CDR1 and CDR2 from the germline V gene are LNHDA and SQIVND (reference sequence). The CDR3 spans 12 residues. V lost 5 bases, J lost 5 bases, and 9 bases lay in between. CDR3 region: CASSAGQETQYF. Here the CDR3 DNA reads TGTGCCAGTAGTGCAGGGCAGGAGACCCAGTACTTC.

This rearrangement joins TRBV5-1 to TRBJ1-1, with D possibly matching TRBD1 (5 bases). From germline, CDR1 is SGHRS and CDR2 YFSETQ. The CDR3 runs to 14 residues. Between the trimmed V and J ends, which lost 3 bases and 3 bases, there was a span of 12 bases. CDR3 region: CASSSVGQDTEAFF. CDR3 DNA sequence: TGCGCCAGCAGCTCGGTGGGGCAGGACACTGAAGCTTTCTTT.

A few counts support this clone. The chain carries TRBV6-5 and TRBJ2-7; D remains unclear. Germline V gives CDR1 MNHEY, CDR2 SVGAGI. Trimming removed 8 bases from V and 4 bases from J, with 18 bases in between. This CDR3 contains 14 residues. The CDR3 loop reads CASASPDFRYEQYF. For the CDR3, the DNA is TGTGCCAGCGCCTCCCCGGATTTTCGGTACGAGCAGTACTTC.

This clone has more than one count but fewer than ten. The genes are TRBV15 and TRBJ1-1, with D unresolved. V was pared by 0 bases and J by 5 bases, with 7 bases between. The CDR3 consists of 13 residues. Germline CDR1 reads LNHNV; CDR2 reads YYDKDF (reference sequence). In nucleotides, the CDR3 is TGTGCCACCAGCAGAGATGTTGAAACTGAAGCTTTCTTT. Amino acids: CATSRDVETEAFF.

This chain links TRBV28 with TRBJ1-1, with a tentative D call TRBD1 (6 bases). Per germline, CDR1 MDHEN and CDR2 SYDVKM. CDR3 size: 13 residues. Trimming removed 8 bases from V and 1 base from J, with 11 bases in between. CDR3 coding DNA: TGTGCCAGCTACGCGGACAGGAACACTGAAGCTTTCTTT. The encoded protein is CASYADRNTEAFF.